This is a list of T cell receptor beta chains from one sample in a study of OX40 agonist ivuxolimab in advanced cancers. Method: immunoSEQ multiplex PCR; TCRdb's copy keeps in-frame clones and lacks some. The sample holds 90,000 to 100,000 clones, roughly 88% seen once. The input for sequencing was CD4+ or CD8+ T cells sorted from blood, taken in a trial of the OX40 agonist ivuxolimab. All receptors derive from an adult with an advanced solid tumor such as melanoma, head and neck, liver or kidney cancer. Both conserved end residues are part of each CDR3.

V	CDR3
TRBV4-1	CASSQLASTYEQYF
TRBV5-1	CASSPGTPSTDTQYF
TRBV2	CASRQVNEKLFF
TRBV6-4	CASSREVGGSYNEQFF
TRBV11-3	CASSPRFSGSGEQFF
TRBV28	CASSAGDTGELFF
TRBV5-5	CASSFGGINEQYF
TRBV19	CASSMVGPYEQYF
TRBV19	CASSIEAGNTIYF
TRBV29-1	CSVVRDINTEAFF
TRBV27	CASKNRDRGPGEQYF
TRBV27	CASSYWMGSPDTQYF
TRBV15	CATSSRDPFLDTQYF
TRBV7-2	CASRTGTALSDTQYF
TRBV6-1	CASSTDRNTEAFF
TRBV7-9	CATSTPSRDKLFF
TRBV6-1	CASSEADYYEQYF
TRBV27	CASMPTPPAYNEQFF
TRBV2	CASRDWHSYEQYF
TRBV28	CASSLPGNTEAFF
TRBV5-1	CASSSDQFAAQYF
TRBV28	CASKGGKTYEQYF
TRBV11-2	CASSPFEGGFGYGYTF
TRBV28	CASTVAVPRSTEAFF
TRBV27	CASSLSHGYGYTF
TRBV6-6	CASSLTGGQPQHF
TRBV6-6	CASTGGLGGGQYF
TRBV28	CASSPVGTLTYEQYF
TRBV18	CASSPSGTGGSGYTF
TRBV4-3	CASSQDFSGRAGETQYF
TRBV6-6	CASSRLAGGSYEQYF
TRBV7-3	CASSLGLGVGELFF
TRBV7-8	CASSLAEEGEEVYF
TRBV7-9	CASSRDGGQDEQYF
TRBV18	CASSPRDTYEQYF
TRBV7-9	CASSLQGTNTGELFF
TRBV4-1	CASSQDAGQTSYEQYF
TRBV25-1	CASSEGQKLRVGNSPLHF
TRBV10-3	CAIIRGDGTPNTGELFF
TRBV5-8	CASSLPASNQPQHF
TRBV7-9	CASSLTGGRYNEQFF
TRBV15	CATSRDRPGRGQETQYF
TRBV4-3	CASSQDVAGVYEQYF
TRBV7-2	CASSSEYGPQHF
TRBV7-2	CASSLESGNIQYF
TRBV6-5	CASSLGGRNQPQHF
TRBV28	CASSGAGLSYNEQFF
TRBV6-6	CASGDGRVDTQYF
TRBV5-6	CASSLGGTEYYGYTF
TRBV7-9	CASSLGRTSSYEQYF
TRBV23-1	CASSPPGDKRYWEQYF
TRBV28	CASSSQVTDTQYF
TRBV5-1	CASSLAWFEPLGNTIYF
TRBV7-9	CASSLTNYEQYF
TRBV5-1	CASSLSPGGNTEAFF
TRBV6-5	CASSSRSGTDTQYF
TRBV28	CASSSTGTGPASGNTIYF
TRBV7-8	CASSQYNQPREQYF
TRBV11-3	CASSSDGETQYF
TRBV10-1	CASIGDNQMTSNTGELFF